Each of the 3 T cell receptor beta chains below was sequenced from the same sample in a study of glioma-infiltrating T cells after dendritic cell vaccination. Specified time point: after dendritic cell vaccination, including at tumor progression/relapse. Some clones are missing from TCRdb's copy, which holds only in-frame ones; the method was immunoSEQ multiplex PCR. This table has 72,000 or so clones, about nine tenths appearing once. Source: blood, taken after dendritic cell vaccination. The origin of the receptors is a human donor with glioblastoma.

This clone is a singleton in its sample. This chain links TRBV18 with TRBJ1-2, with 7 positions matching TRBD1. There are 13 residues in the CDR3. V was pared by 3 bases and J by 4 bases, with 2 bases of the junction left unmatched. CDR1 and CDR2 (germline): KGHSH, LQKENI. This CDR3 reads CASSPTGPYGYTF. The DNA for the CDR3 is TGTGCCAGCTCACCGACAGGGCCCTATGGCTACACCTTC.

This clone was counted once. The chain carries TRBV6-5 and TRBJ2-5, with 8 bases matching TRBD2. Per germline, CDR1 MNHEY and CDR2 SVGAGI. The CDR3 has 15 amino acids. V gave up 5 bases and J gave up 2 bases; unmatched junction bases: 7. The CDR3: CASSPGGAIQETQYF. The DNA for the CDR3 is TGTGCCAGCAGTCCGGGGGGGGCTATTCAAGAGACCCAGTACTTC.

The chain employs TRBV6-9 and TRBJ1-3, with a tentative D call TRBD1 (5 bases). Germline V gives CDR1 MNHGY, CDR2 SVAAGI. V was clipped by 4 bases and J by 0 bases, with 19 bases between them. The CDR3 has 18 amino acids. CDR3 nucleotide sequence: TGTGCCAGCAGTTGCCCCTCCAACGACAGACCCTCTGGAAACACCATATATTTT. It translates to CASSCPSNDRPSGNTIYF.